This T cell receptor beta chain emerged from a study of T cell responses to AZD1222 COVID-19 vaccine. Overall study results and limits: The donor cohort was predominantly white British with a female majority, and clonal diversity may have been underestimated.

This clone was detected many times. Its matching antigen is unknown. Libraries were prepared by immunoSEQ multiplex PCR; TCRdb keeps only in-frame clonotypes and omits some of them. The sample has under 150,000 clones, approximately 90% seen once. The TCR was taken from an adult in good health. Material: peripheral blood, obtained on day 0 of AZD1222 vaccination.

The chain's CDR3 is CASSLTTLNVGGNTEAFF. The CDR3 nucleotides are TGTGCCAGCAGCTTAACAACCCTAAACGTAGGGGGGAACACTGAAGCTTTCTTT. The rearrangement links TRBV7-3 to TRBJ1-1; TRBD1 might be the D (6 bases). V was pared by 0 bases and J by 1 base, with 18 bases between. CDR1 SGHTA and CDR2 FQGTGA come from the germline V gene. The length of the CDR3 is 18 residues.